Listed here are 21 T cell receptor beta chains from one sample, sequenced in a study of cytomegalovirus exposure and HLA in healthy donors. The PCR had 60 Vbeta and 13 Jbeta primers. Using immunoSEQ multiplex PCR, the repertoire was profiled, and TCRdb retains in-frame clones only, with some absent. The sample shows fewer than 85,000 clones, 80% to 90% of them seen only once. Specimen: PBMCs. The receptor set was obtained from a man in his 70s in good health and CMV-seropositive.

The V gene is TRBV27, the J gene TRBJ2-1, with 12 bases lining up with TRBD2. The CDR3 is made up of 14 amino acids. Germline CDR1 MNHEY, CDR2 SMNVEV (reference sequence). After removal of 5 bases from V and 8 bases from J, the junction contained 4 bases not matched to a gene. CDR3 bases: TGTGCCAGCAGTAGGACTAGCGGGGTCGATGAGCAGTTCTTC. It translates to CASSRTSGVDEQFF.

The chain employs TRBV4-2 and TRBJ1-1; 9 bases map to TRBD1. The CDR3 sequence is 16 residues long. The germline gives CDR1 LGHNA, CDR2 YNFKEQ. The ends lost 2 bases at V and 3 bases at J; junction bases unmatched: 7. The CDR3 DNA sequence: TGTGCCAGCAGCCAACCGGGGACAGGGAGGGACACTGAAGCTTTCTTT. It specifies CASSQPGTGRDTEAFF.

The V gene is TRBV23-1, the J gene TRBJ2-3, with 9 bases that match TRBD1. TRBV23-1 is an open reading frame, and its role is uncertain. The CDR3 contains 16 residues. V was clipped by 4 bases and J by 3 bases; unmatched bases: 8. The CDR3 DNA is TGCGCCAGCAGTCGCCAAGGGACAGGGTGGACAGATACGCAGTATTTT. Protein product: CASSRQGTGWTDTQYF.

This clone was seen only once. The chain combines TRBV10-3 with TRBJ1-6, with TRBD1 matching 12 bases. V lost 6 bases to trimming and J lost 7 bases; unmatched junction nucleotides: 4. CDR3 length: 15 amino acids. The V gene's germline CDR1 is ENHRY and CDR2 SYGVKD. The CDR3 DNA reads TGTGCCATCAGGGGACAGGGGGCTAGCAATTCACCCCTCCACTTT. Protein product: CAIRGQGASNSPLHF.

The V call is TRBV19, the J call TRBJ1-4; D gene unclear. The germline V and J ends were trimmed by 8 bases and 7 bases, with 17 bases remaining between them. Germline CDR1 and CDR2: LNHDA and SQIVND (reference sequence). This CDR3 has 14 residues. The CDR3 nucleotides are TGTGCCAGTGACGACAACCAAGGTGGTGAAAAACTGTTTTTT. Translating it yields CASDDNQGGEKLFF. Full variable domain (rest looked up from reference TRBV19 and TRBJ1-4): DGGITQSPKYLFRKEGQNVTLSCEQNLNHDAMYWYRQDPGQGLRLIYYSQIVNDFQKGDIAEGYSVSREKKESFPLTVTSAQKNPTAFYLCASDDNQGGEKLFFGSGTQLSVL.

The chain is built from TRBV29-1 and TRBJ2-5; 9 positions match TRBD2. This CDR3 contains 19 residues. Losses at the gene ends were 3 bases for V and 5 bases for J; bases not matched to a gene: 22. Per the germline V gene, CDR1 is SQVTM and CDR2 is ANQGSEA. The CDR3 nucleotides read TGCAGCGTTGACCCGGTGGATAGGTCTGGCGGGGGGGCTTGGGAGACCCAGTACTTC. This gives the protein CSVDPVDRSGGGAWETQYF.

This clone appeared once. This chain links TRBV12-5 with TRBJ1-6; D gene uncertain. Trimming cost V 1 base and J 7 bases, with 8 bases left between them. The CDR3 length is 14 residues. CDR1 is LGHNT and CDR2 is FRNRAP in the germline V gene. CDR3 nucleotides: TGTGCTAGTGGTTTGGGCGGTGAGAATTCACCCCTCCACTTT. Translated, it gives CASGLGGENSPLHF. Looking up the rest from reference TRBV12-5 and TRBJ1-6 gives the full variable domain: DARVTQTPRHKVTEMGQEVTMRCQPILGHNTVFWYRQTMMQGLELLAYFRNRAPLDDSGMPKDRFSAEMPDATLATLKIQPSEPRDSAVYFCASGLGGENSPLHFGNGTRLTVT.

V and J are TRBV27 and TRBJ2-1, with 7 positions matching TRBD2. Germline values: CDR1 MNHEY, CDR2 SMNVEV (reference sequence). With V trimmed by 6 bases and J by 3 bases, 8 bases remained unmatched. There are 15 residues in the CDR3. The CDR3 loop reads CASSRLERGYNEQFF. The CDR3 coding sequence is TGTGCCAGCAGCCGCCTGGAGCGGGGCTACAATGAGCAGTTCTTC.

The CDR3 sequence is CASSSRPRTSGGTTDTQYF. The CDR3, as DNA: TGTGCCAGCAGCTCCCGTCCGCGCACTAGCGGGGGGACCACAGATACGCAGTATTTT. This chain uses TRBV7-6 with TRBJ2-3; 12 bases fit TRBD2. Germline CDR1 and CDR2: SGHVS and FNYEAQ. CDR3 length equals 19 residues. Trimming took 4 bases from V and 2 from J; bases not matched to a gene: 13.

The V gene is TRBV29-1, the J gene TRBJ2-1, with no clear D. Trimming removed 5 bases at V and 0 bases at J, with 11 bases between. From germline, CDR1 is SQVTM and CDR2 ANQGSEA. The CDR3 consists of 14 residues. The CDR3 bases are TGCAGCGTTACCAGGTTTTACTCCTACAATGAGCAGTTCTTC. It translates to CSVTRFYSYNEQFF.

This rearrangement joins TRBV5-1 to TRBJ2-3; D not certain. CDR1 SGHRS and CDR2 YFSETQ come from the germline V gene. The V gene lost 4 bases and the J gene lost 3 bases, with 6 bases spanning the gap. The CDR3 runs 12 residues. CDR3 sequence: CASSTRTDTQYF. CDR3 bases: TGCGCCAGCAGCACCCGGACAGATACGCAGTATTTT.

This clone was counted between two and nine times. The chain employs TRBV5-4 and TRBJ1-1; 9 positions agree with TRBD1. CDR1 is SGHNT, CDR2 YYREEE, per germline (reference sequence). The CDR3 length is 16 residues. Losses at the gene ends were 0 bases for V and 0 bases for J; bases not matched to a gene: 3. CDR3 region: CASSLGGQGMNTEAFF. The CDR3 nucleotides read TGTGCCAGCAGCTTGGGTGGACAGGGGATGAACACTGAAGCTTTCTTT.

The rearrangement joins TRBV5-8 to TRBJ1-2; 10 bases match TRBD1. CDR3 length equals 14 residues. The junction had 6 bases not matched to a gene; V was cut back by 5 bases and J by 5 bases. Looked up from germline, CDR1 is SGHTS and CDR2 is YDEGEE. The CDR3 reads CASSPGTGVYGYTF. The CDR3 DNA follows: TGTGCCAGCAGTCCCGGGACAGGGGTTTATGGCTACACCTTC.

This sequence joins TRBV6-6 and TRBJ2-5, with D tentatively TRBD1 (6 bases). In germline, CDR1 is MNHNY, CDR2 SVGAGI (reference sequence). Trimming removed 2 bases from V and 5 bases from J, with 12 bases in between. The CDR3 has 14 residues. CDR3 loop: CASSYPGQSETQYF. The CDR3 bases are TGTGCCAGCAGTTACCCCGGACAGTCCGAGACCCAGTACTTC.

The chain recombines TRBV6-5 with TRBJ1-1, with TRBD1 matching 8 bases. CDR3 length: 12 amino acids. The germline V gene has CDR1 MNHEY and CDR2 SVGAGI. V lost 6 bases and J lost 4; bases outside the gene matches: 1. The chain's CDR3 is CASSTGGTEAFF. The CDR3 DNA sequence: TGTGCCAGCAGCACAGGGGGCACTGAAGCTTTCTTT.

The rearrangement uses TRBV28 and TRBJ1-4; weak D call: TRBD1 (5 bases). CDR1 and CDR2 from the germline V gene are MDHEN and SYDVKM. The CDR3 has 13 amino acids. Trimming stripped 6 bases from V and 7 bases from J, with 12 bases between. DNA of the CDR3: TGTGCCAGCAGGGGGGGAAGAGGTGAAAAACTGTTTTTT. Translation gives CASRGGRGEKLFF. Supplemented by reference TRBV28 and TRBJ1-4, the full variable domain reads DVKVTQSSRYLVKRTGEKVFLECVQDMDHENMFWYRQDPGLGLRLIYFSYDVKMKEKGDIPEGYSVSREKKERFSLILESASTNQTSMYLCASRGGRGEKLFFGSGTQLSVL.

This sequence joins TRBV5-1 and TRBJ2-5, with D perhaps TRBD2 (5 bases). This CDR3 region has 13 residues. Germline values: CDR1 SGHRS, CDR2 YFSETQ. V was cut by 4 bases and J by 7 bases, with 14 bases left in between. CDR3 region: CASSPDSPGTQYF. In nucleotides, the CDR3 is TGCGCCAGCAGCCCGGACTCCCCCGGGACCCAGTACTTC.

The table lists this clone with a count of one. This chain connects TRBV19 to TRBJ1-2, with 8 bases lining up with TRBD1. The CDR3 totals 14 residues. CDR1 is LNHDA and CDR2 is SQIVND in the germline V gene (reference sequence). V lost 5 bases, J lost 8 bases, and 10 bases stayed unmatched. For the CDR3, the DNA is TGTGCCAGTAGTGTAACAGGGGGACCTAAGGGCTACACCTTC. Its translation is CASSVTGGPKGYTF.

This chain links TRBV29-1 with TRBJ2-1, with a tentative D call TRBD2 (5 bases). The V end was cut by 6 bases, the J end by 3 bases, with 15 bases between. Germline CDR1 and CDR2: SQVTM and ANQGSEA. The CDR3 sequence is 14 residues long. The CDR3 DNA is TGCAGCGTCCGCCGGGGTCAAGACTACAATGAGCAGTTCTTC. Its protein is CSVRRGQDYNEQFF.

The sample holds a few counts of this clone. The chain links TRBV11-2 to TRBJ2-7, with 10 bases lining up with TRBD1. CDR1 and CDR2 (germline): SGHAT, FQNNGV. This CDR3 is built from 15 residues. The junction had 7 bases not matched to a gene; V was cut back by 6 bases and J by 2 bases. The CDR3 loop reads CASSRGGTGAYEQYF. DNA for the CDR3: TGTGCCAGCAGTAGGGGTGGGACAGGGGCCTACGAGCAGTACTTC.

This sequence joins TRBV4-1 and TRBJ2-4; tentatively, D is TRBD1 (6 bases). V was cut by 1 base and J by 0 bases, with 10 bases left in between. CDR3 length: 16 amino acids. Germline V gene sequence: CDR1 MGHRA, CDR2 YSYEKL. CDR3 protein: CASSQADSLAKNIQYF. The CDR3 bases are TGCGCCAGCAGCCAAGCGGACAGTCTAGCCAAAAACATTCAGTACTTC.